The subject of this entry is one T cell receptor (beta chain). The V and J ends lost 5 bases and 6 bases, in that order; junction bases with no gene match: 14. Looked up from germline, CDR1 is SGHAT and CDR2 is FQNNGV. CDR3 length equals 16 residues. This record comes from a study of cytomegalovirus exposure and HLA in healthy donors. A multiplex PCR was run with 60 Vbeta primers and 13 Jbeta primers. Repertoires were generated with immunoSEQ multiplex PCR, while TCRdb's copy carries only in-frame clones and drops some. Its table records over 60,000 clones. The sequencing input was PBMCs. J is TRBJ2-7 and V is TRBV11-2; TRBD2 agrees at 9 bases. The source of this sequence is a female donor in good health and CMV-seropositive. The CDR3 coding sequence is TGTGCCAGCAGCCTCTCTAGCGGGAAAATAGTTGGCGAGCAGTACTTC. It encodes CASSLSSGKIVGEQYF.